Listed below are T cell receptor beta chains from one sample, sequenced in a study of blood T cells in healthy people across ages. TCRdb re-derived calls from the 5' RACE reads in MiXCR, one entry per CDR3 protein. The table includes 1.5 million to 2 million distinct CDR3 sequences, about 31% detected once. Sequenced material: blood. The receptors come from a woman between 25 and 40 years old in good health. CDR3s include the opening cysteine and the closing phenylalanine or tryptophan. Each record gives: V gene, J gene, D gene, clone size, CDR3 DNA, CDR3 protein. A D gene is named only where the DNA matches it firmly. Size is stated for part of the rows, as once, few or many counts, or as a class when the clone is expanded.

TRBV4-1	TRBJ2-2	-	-	TGCGCCAGCAGCCACAGAATAGCCCCGAACACCGGGGAGCTGTTTTTT	CASSHRIAPNTGELFF
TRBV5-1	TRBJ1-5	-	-	TGCGCCAGCAGCTTGGAGGGCGGAAAAACGCCCCAGCATTTT	CASSLEGGKTPQHF
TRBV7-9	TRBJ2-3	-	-	TGTGCCAGCAGCTCAACGACAGCGGTCCCAGATACGCAGTATTTT	CASSSTTAVPDTQYF
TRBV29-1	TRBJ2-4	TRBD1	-	TGCAGCGTTTGGGACAGCGTCGACATTCAGTACTTC	CSVWDSVDIQYF
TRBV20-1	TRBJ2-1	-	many	TGCAGTGCACAGAGAGGGCCGGATGAGCAGTTCTTC	CSAQRGPDEQFF
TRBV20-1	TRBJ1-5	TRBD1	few	TGCAGTGCTAGAGAAGGACAGGCAGCTAGCAATCAGCCCCAGCATTTT	CSAREGQAASNQPQHF
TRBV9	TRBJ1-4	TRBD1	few	TGTGCCAGCAGCGAGGGACAGGGTTTGGGAACTAATGAAAAACTGTTTTTT	CASSEGQGLGTNEKLFF
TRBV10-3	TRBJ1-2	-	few	TGTGCCATCAGTGAATGGCAGGGCTATGGCTACACCTTC	CAISEWQGYGYTF
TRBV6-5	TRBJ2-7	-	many	TGTGCCAGCAGTCCAAACCCCAGGTTGCAAACTTACGAGCAGTACTTC	CASSPNPRLQTYEQYF
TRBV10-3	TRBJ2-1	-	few	TGTGCCATCAGCTATCAGGATGAGCAGTTCTTC	CAISYQDEQFF
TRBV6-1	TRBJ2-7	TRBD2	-	TGCGCCAGCAGCGGGGGACTAGCGGGAGCGTACGAGCAGTACTTC	CASSGGLAGAYEQYF
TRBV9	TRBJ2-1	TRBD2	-	TGTGCCAGCAGCGTAGACCCCCCACGGGAGGGCACCTACAATGAGCAGTTCTTC	CASSVDPPREGTYNEQFF
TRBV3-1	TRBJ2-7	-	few	TGTGCCAGCAGCCAAGTTATCTACGAGCAGTACTTC	CASSQVIYEQYF
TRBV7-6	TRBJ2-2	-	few	TGTGCCAGCAGCTTAGGTCACCGTGGCGGGGAGCTGTTTTTT	CASSLGHRGGELFF
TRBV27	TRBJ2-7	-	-	TGTGCCAGCAGTCCCGCTGCGAGCTCCTACGAGCAGTACTTC	CASSPAASSYEQYF
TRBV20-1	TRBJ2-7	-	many	TGCAGTGCTAGTACAGGGAGCTACGAGCAGTACTTC	CSASTGSYEQYF
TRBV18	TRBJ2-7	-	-	TGTGCCAGCTCACCAACTCCGGAGGTCGCCGAGCAGTACTTC	CASSPTPEVAEQYF
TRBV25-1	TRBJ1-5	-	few	TGTGCCAGCAGCCGAGCTGGAGACTCCAATCAGCCCCAGCATTTT	CASSRAGDSNQPQHF
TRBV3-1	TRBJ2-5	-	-	TGTGCCAGCAGCCAGTTAGCAACGACCCAGTACTTC	CASSQLATTQYF
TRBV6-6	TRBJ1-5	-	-	TGTGCCAGCAGTTACATACACACCAATCAGCCCCAGCATTTT	CASSYIHTNQPQHF
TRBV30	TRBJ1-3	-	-	TGTGCCTGCGGGGCTGCCACCATATATTTT	CACGAATIYF
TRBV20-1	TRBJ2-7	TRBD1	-	TGCAGTTCTCCGGGACAGGGAAACAACGAGCAGTACTTC	CSSPGQGNNEQYF
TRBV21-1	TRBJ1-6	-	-	TGTGCCAGCAGCTCGACACGGTCCTATAATTCACCCCTCCACTTT	CASSSTRSYNSPLHF
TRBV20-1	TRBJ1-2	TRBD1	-	TGCAGTGCTAGAGGCTCGGCCAGGGGGCAAGACTACACCTTC	CSARGSARGQDYTF
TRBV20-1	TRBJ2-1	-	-	TGCAGTCCTCGGGGGGAGGGGGCAGAGACCCAGTTCTTC	CSPRGEGAETQFF
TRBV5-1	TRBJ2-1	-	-	TGCGCCAGCAGCTTGGTACCGGAGGGCTACAATGAGCAGTTCTTC	CASSLVPEGYNEQFF
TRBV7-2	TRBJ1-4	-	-	TGTGCCAGCAGCTGGGGGGACGGGGATTGTGAAAAACTGTTTTTT	CASSWGDGDCEKLFF
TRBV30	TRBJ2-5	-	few	TGTGCCTGGAGCCAGGGCCTTACCTCTTGGGAGACCCAGTACTTC	CAWSQGLTSWETQYF
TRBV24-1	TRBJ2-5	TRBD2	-	TGTGCCACCAGTGATTTGCAACCGGGAGGACAAGAGACCCAGTACTTC	CATSDLQPGGQETQYF
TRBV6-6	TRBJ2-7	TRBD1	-	TGTGCCAGCAGTTACTCGACCAGGGGGCCCTACGAGCAGTACTTC	CASSYSTRGPYEQYF
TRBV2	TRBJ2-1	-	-	TGTGCCAGCAAGCCGGGCCGCCCACGCAATGAGCAGTTCTTC	CASKPGRPRNEQFF
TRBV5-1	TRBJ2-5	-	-	TGCGCCAGCAGCTTGTGGGATATCGGAGTCGAGACCCAGTACTTC	CASSLWDIGVETQYF
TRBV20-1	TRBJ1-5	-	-	TGCAGTGCTAGAGGGGTGGAACAGCCCCAGCATTTT	CSARGVEQPQHF